The 8 T cell receptor beta chains below were found in one sample sequenced in a study of PD-1 blockade in classical Hodgkin lymphoma. No patient escaped relapse after autologous stem cell transplantation, and brentuximab vedotin exposure varied. The method was immunoSEQ multiplex PCR; TCRdb's version includes in-frame clones alone and lacks a portion of them. The sample carries 90,000 to 100,000 clones, 80% to 90% recorded once. The sample consisted of peripheral blood mononuclear cells (PBMCs), taken before the second cycle of nivolumab. The receptor set was obtained from a human donor with classical Hodgkin lymphoma.

The rearrangement links TRBV5-1 to TRBJ2-7; D is ambiguous. This CDR3 is 13 amino acids long. Looked up from germline, CDR1 is SGHRS and CDR2 is YFSETQ. Between the trimmed V and J ends, which lost 4 bases and 0 bases, there was a span of 8 bases. CDR3 protein: CASSPDNSYEQYF. The CDR3, as DNA: TGCGCCAGCAGCCCTGACAACTCCTACGAGCAGTACTTC.

The J gene is TRBJ2-1, the V gene TRBV15, with 8 bases lining up with TRBD2. V shed 6 bases and J 8 bases; nucleotides not matched to a gene: 12. The germline gives CDR1 LNHNV, CDR2 YYDKDF (reference sequence). This CDR3 has 15 residues. CDR3 in amino acids: CATRQKLADGDEQFF. CDR3 in DNA: TGTGCCACCAGACAAAAACTAGCGGATGGGGATGAGCAGTTCTTC.

The CDR3 loop reads CASSISVWGNEQFF. The CDR3 region has the DNA TGTGCCAGTAGTATATCCGTCTGGGGGAATGAGCAGTTCTTC. The chain couples TRBV19 to TRBJ2-1; either TRBD1 or TRBD2 may fit D (5 bases each). CDR1 LNHDA and CDR2 SQIVND come from the germline V gene (reference sequence). The CDR3 is 14 residues long. The V end lost 2 bases, the J end lost 7 bases, and 12 bases lay between the germline ends.

The gene calls are TRBV27 and TRBJ2-1, with a possible D match to TRBD2 (5 bases). This CDR3 spans 18 amino acids. Looked up from germline, CDR1 is MNHEY and CDR2 is SMNVEV (reference sequence). The V end lost 4 bases, the J end lost 0 bases, and 19 bases lay between the germline ends. CDR3 sequence (DNA): TGTGCCAGCAGTTCCCGACCCGGACTCCTAAGCTCCTACAATGAGCAGTTCTTC. Translated, it gives CASSSRPGLLSSYNEQFF.

The chain combines TRBV15 with TRBJ2-5, with TRBD2 matching over 9 bases. The germline CDR1 and CDR2 sequences are LNHNV and YYDKDF (reference sequence). V lost 6 bases to trimming and J lost 2 bases; unmatched junction nucleotides: 1. The CDR3 has 13 residues. The DNA of the CDR3 is TGTGCCACCAGGACTAGCGGACAAGAGACCCAGTACTTC. Its protein is CATRTSGQETQYF.

The genes are TRBV18 and TRBJ2-1; D gene uncertain. The CDR3 loop spans 11 amino acids. V was cut by 2 bases and J by 9 bases, with 5 bases left in between. CDR1 and CDR2 from the germline V gene are KGHSH and LQKENI. CDR3: CASSPGREQFF. The CDR3 DNA follows: TGTGCCAGCTCACCAGGTCGTGAGCAGTTCTTC.

This chain connects TRBV5-6 to TRBJ1-4, with a tentative D call TRBD1 (5 bases). V dropped 0 bases and J dropped 5 bases, with 11 bases sitting between them. Looked up from germline, CDR1 is SGHDT and CDR2 is YYEEEE. The CDR3 is 15 amino acids. Here the CDR3 reads CASSLVGQGNEKLFF. The CDR3 DNA follows: TGTGCCAGCAGCTTGGTCGGGCAGGGCAATGAAAAACTGTTTTTT.

V gene TRBV18 combines with J gene TRBJ2-7; 9 bases match TRBD2. The junction had 8 bases not matched to a gene; V was cut back by 6 bases and J by 2 bases. The length of the CDR3 is 15 residues. Germline CDR1 reads KGHSH; CDR2 reads LQKENI. The CDR3 sequence is CASSPLTSGTYEQYF. The DNA for the CDR3 is TGTGCCAGCTCTCCTCTGACTAGCGGAACCTACGAGCAGTACTTC.